A single sample is the source of the 6 T cell receptor beta chains below, sequenced in a study of T-cell memory formation after mild COVID-19. TCRdb reprocessed the 5' RACE reads via MiXCR and lists one record per CDR3 protein. The sample has 300,000 to 400,000 distinct CDR3 sequences, approximately 15% seen once. The source material was PBMCs or a T cell subset sorted from them (not recorded which). The receptors here all came from a man between 18 and 29 years old who had mild COVID-19 (a few samples of this study predate the infection). Cell type and time point are not known.

In this sample, this clonotype turned up many times. V is TRBV6-5 and J is TRBJ2-7, with 10 bases lining up with TRBD1. The V gene end was trimmed by 5 bases and the J gene end by 2 bases; junction bases not matched to a gene: 6. The CDR3 runs 15 residues. Germline-derived CDR1 and CDR2 are MNHEY and SVGAGI. The CDR3 sequence is CASSKAGTGAYEQYV. CDR3 sequence (DNA): TGTGCCAGCAGTAAAGCCGGGACAGGGGCCTACGAGCAGTACGTC.

This clonotype was detected many times. The rearrangement joins TRBV5-1 to TRBJ2-3; 7 positions match TRBD2. This CDR3 region has 14 residues. V lost 5 bases and J lost 3; bases outside the gene matches: 6. Germline CDR1 and CDR2: SGHRS and YFSETQ. This CDR3 reads CASSLAGFTDTQYF. The CDR3, as DNA: TGCGCCAGCAGTTTAGCGGGTTTTACAGATACGCAGTATTTT.

The chain has TRBV6-6 and TRBJ2-3; D ambiguous. Trimming cost V 0 bases and J 1 base, with 11 bases left between them. The CDR3 is 16 residues long. CDR1 is MNHNY, CDR2 SVGAGI, per germline (reference sequence). CDR3 nucleotide sequence: TGTGCCAGCAGTTACTCCCCAGGAGCCGGCACAGATACGCAGTATTTT. Amino acids: CASSYSPGAGTDTQYF.

This clonotype has more than one count but fewer than ten. The DNA of the CDR3 is TGCGCCAGCAGCTTGGAGCGGGGTGGCTCCTACGAGCAGTACTTC. It codes for CASSLERGGSYEQYF. The chain is built from TRBV5-1 and TRBJ2-7, with 7 bases matching TRBD2. CDR1 SGHRS and CDR2 YFSETQ come from the germline V gene. The ends lost 0 bases at V and 0 bases at J; junction bases unmatched: 3. CDR3 length: 15 residues.

This clonotype was found once. The rearrangement joins TRBV9 to TRBJ1-1; D not certain. V was cut by 4 bases and J by 1 base, with 8 bases left in between. CDR1 SGDLS and CDR2 YYNGEE come from the germline V gene. CDR3 length: 13 amino acids. CDR3 region: CASSMTRNTEAFF. The CDR3 DNA reads TGTGCCAGCAGCATGACACGGAACACTGAAGCTTTCTTT.

This clonotype was counted many times. This chain connects TRBV20-1 to TRBJ2-7; possible D gene TRBD1, 5 bases. This CDR3 has 14 residues. Trimming pared 2 bases from V and 0 bases from J, leaving 11 bases between. Germline V CDR1 and CDR2: DFQATT, SNEGSKA (reference sequence). This CDR3 is CSARSRGSSYEQYF. CDR3 sequence (DNA): TGCAGTGCTAGAAGTAGGGGAAGCTCCTACGAGCAGTACTTC.